The rows below give T cell receptor beta chains drawn from one sample of a study of shared clonotypes between healthy human individuals. Data came from immunoSEQ multiplex PCR; TCRdb stores just in-frame clones and leaves some out. The table shows approximately 1.9 million clones, with around 95% occurring only once. The source material was naive CD8+ T cells from PBMCs. All receptors come from a man aged 18 to 30 in good health. Some clones in this sample may be carry-over from other donors' samples. The CDR3 runs from the conserved cysteine through the conserved F or W.

v_gene: TRBV27
j_gene: TRBJ2-7
len: 16
CDR3aa: CASSLVGLAPTYEQYF

v_gene: TRBV19
j_gene: TRBJ1-5
len: 14
CDR3aa: CASSILPGNQPQHF

v_gene: TRBV14
j_gene: TRBJ2-1
len: 13
CDR3aa: CASSQVVSSGEFF

v_gene: TRBV9
j_gene: TRBJ2-7
len: 13
CDR3aa: CASSAPTGYEQYF

v_gene: TRBV27
j_gene: TRBJ2-7
len: 13
CDR3aa: CASSLRLAGEQYF

v_gene: TRBV7-9
j_gene: TRBJ2-7
len: 13
CDR3aa: CASSPPGGWEQYF

v_gene: TRBV5-4
j_gene: TRBJ1-2
len: 13
CDR3aa: CASRGGVNYGYTF

v_gene: TRBV15
j_gene: TRBJ2-1
len: 15
CDR3aa: CATSPRDSAYNEQFF

v_gene: TRBV7-2
j_gene: TRBJ2-7
len: 16
CDR3aa: CASSQGIGTLGYEQYF

v_gene: TRBV28
j_gene: TRBJ2-7
len: 15
CDR3aa: CASREDRDSLYEQYF

v_gene: TRBV9
j_gene: TRBJ1-2
len: 15
CDR3aa: CASSVFSAGNYGYTF

v_gene: TRBV25-1
j_gene: TRBJ1-1
len: 15
CDR3aa: CASSAPGQKNTEAFF

v_gene: TRBV6-5
j_gene: TRBJ1-5
len: 14
CDR3aa: CASRPGTGYQPQHF

v_gene: TRBV19
j_gene: TRBJ2-7
len: 15
CDR3aa: CASSTSFYGPYEQYF

v_gene: TRBV2
j_gene: TRBJ2-7
len: 14
CDR3aa: CASSDRTKYYEQYF

v_gene: TRBV4-1
j_gene: TRBJ2-7
len: 17
CDR3aa: CASSPALGSMPIHEQYF

v_gene: TRBV28
j_gene: TRBJ2-5
len: 21
CDR3aa: CASSGILFSGAATPYQETQYF

v_gene: TRBV19
j_gene: TRBJ2-7
len: 16
CDR3aa: CASSIEVSAASYEQYF

v_gene: TRBV9
j_gene: TRBJ2-7
len: 16
CDR3aa: CASSITDREKTYEQYF

v_gene: TRBV7-2
j_gene: TRBJ2-2
len: 16
CDR3aa: CASTLDWGVNTGELFF

v_gene: TRBV29-1
j_gene: TRBJ2-7
len: 11
CDR3aa: CSVRQAWEQYF

v_gene: TRBV5-1
j_gene: TRBJ2-3
len: 13
CDR3aa: CASKVEYTDTQYF

v_gene: TRBV29-1
j_gene: TRBJ2-5
len: 11
CDR3aa: CSVEGVRAQYF

v_gene: TRBV4-1
j_gene: TRBJ1-2
len: 17
CDR3aa: CASSQEFFDRGVDGYTF

v_gene: TRBV28
j_gene: TRBJ2-5
len: 15
CDR3aa: CASSSGRDLQETQYF

v_gene: TRBV27
j_gene: TRBJ2-7
len: 15
CDR3aa: CASSFGQGRTYEQYF

v_gene: TRBV28
j_gene: TRBJ2-5
len: 18
CDR3aa: CASSLYPSRGTGQETQYF

v_gene: TRBV4-1
j_gene: TRBJ2-2
len: 16
CDR3aa: CASSQEPGRATGELFF

v_gene: TRBV7-7
j_gene: TRBJ2-5
len: 16
CDR3aa: CASAPAAAVRGETQYF

v_gene: TRBV2
j_gene: TRBJ1-5
len: 16
CDR3aa: CASSELAGRPNQPQHF

v_gene: TRBV7-8
j_gene: TRBJ2-3
len: 15
CDR3aa: CASSLQGGGTDTQYF

v_gene: TRBV5-1
j_gene: TRBJ1-4
len: 15
CDR3aa: CASSLVGTPGEKLFF

v_gene: TRBV6-5
j_gene: TRBJ2-1
len: 15
CDR3aa: CASSYSAGGLNEQFF

v_gene: TRBV28
j_gene: TRBJ1-6
len: 12
CDR3aa: CASSSPGSAERF

v_gene: TRBV5-1
j_gene: TRBJ2-7
len: 13
CDR3aa: CASSGPGPPEQYF

v_gene: TRBV7-9
j_gene: TRBJ1-3
len: 16
CDR3aa: CASSGQAGPSGNTIYF

v_gene: TRBV6-6
j_gene: TRBJ2-1
len: 15
CDR3aa: CASSYLNGRHNEQFF

v_gene: TRBV13
j_gene: TRBJ1-1
len: 13
CDR3aa: CASSLDRGPEAFF

v_gene: TRBV5-1
j_gene: TRBJ2-7
len: 12
CDR3aa: CASRTGGNEQYF

v_gene: TRBV30
j_gene: TRBJ2-7
len: 15
CDR3aa: CAWRPGLYLSYEQYF

v_gene: TRBV5-6
j_gene: TRBJ1-1
len: 14
CDR3aa: CASSQIINRMSAFF

v_gene: TRBV7-3
j_gene: TRBJ2-1
len: 12
CDR3aa: CASRARGGEQFF

v_gene: TRBV29-1
j_gene: TRBJ1-1
len: 11
CDR3aa: CSVVSWTEAFF

v_gene: TRBV28
j_gene: TRBJ1-6
len: 17
CDR3aa: CASSPGPMSSYNSPLHF

v_gene: TRBV28
j_gene: TRBJ1-1
len: 13
CDR3aa: CASVRLGATEAFF

v_gene: TRBV29-1
j_gene: TRBJ2-1
len: 15
CDR3aa: CSVEQGLSSYNEQFF

v_gene: TRBV9
j_gene: TRBJ2-5
len: 15
CDR3aa: CASSVARGSGETQYF

v_gene: TRBV7-9
j_gene: TRBJ1-5
len: 13
CDR3aa: CASSHDRFQPQHF

v_gene: TRBV7-6
j_gene: TRBJ2-7
len: 16
CDR3aa: CASSPRTSGSNDEQYF

v_gene: TRBV5-6
j_gene: TRBJ1-1
len: 13
CDR3aa: CASSTTGLTEAFF

v_gene: TRBV10-3
j_gene: TRBJ2-5
len: 13
CDR3aa: CAISDPGKETQYF

v_gene: TRBV21-1
j_gene: TRBJ2-3
len: 18
CDR3aa: CASSKGGSGSGRTDTQYF

v_gene: TRBV27
j_gene: TRBJ1-1
len: 13
CDR3aa: CASSLGWDTEAFF

v_gene: TRBV5-6
j_gene: TRBJ2-1
len: 13
CDR3aa: CASSSGGDNEQFF

v_gene: TRBV6-5
j_gene: TRBJ1-1
len: 14
CDR3aa: CASNPSRRNTEAFF

v_gene: TRBV4-1
j_gene: TRBJ2-3
len: 17
CDR3aa: CASSQGLAGVLADTQYF

v_gene: TRBV5-6
j_gene: TRBJ2-1
len: 14
CDR3aa: CASSLVGTPLEQFF